This TCR beta chain emerged from a study of siplizumab effects on memory and regulatory T cells. Assayed TCR templates numbered roughly 93,000 for each sample. Profiled with immunoSEQ multiplex PCR; TCRdb holds only in-frame clones, not every one. The sample contains tens of thousands of clones, roughly 93% of which appear only once. The CDR3 covers 19 residues. Germline CDR1 MNHEY, CDR2 SMNVEV (reference sequence). The V and J ends lost 2 bases and 4 bases respectively, with 26 bases between them. This receptor was identified in a human donor in good health. Specimen: CD8+ T cells sorted from blood. V usage is TRBV27 and J usage is TRBJ1-2; D unresolved. CDR3 loop: CASSLRGSGVLVVGYGYTF. The DNA of the CDR3 is TGTGCCAGCAGTTTACGAGGCAGCGGAGTTTTAGTAGTGGGCTATGGCTACACCTTC.